This TCR beta chain was identified during a study of cytomegalovirus exposure and HLA in healthy donors. Between the trimmed V and J ends, which lost 3 bases and 0 bases, there was a span of 12 bases. In germline, CDR1 is SQVTM, CDR2 ANQGSEA. This CDR3 is built from 14 residues. 13 Jbeta primers and 60 Vbeta primers were used for the PCR. Only in-frame clones appear in the TCRdb table, and some are missing; sequencing was by immunoSEQ multiplex PCR. The table includes about 93,000 clones, around four fifths detected once. Overall study findings and caveats: Later analysis identified 16,000 or so TCR beta sequences associated with HLA alleles, using a false discovery rate threshold of 0.05. A later look showed TCR association rates differing by HLA locus, highest for DRB1 and lowest for HLA-C. Follow-up analysis later connected one missense variant in DCLRE1C with trimming of TCR beta V- and J-genes.

This clone has just one count. The antigen is unknown. The sequence was obtained from a woman between 35 and 50 years old in good health and CMV-seronegative. The chain combines TRBV29-1 with TRBJ2-7, with D tentatively TRBD1 (6 bases). Sequenced material: PBMCs. CDR3 region: CSVDVSGASYEQYF. CDR3 in DNA: TGCAGCGTTGATGTCTCAGGGGCCTCCTACGAGCAGTACTTC.